This record concerns one T cell receptor (beta chain) sequence. The antigen it binds to is not known. No clone much larger than this one lies a single base away; base qualities are absent. Donors were healthy HIV-negative adults with no recently reported acute infections or vaccinations. Every donor was a Caucasian adult residing in Nashville, Tennessee, USA. CD4+ T cells were enriched by magnetic negative selection; naive cells were then positively selected on CD45RA, and the negative fraction formed the memory subset. After blood collection by leukapheresis, PBMCs were isolated using Ficoll-Histopaque density gradient centrifugation and then cryopreserved in the vapor phase of liquid nitrogen. Purity and quantity of every magnetically sorted T cell population were checked by analytical flow cytometry. Genomic DNA was isolated from each sorted fraction and quantified by UV absorbance on a Nanodrop 2000c.

This specimen comes from a study of shared clonotypes between healthy human individuals (dated by TCRdb to the early 2020s). Looking at the study overall: The cohort included three men and a couple of women between 18 and 49 years of age. Per donor, three plates each were used for CD4 naive and CD4 memory, two for CD8 naive, and one for CD8 memory. The study deeply sequenced blood TCR repertoires of five healthy adults to estimate repertoire size and the extent of clonotype sharing between individuals. To increase sequencing depth and limit assay-specific biases, TCR repertoire library preparation and sequencing were carried out by different laboratories using diverse techniques. Between about 0.85 and 10 billion PBMCs per donor were obtained by leukapheresis. Overall study outcomes, separate from this receptor: Across a handful of donors, 4.5% to 6.5% of naive CD4, approximately 4% of naive CD8, 2% to 2.5% of memory CD4, and about 0.4% of memory CD8 clonotypes were shared. Clonotypes shared by all four sorted-subset donors showed higher generation probabilities than non-shared clonotypes. The small number of donors limited the genetic and exposure-history diversity represented. Larger estimated clonotype richness was generally found for naive subsets than for memory subsets. Even with the large sequencing depth, rarefaction of the sorted-subset datasets indicated that sequencing was incomplete. Based on pairwise subsampling, the degree of clonotype sharing among donors was expected to be affected by sequencing depth. Sampling was restricted to blood, and TCR repertoires in tissue are likely to differ from TCR repertoires in blood.

In the germline V gene, CDR1 corresponds to MGHRA and CDR2 to YSYEKL. Relative to germline, V is missing 0 bases and J is missing 5 bases, with 8 bases of the junction outside any gene match. Its CDR3 holds 16 amino acids, cysteine through phenylalanine. Just the 48-base CDR3 DNA is kept, in frame starting at base 1. Using the deep immunoSEQ assay, multiplex PCR amplified TCR CDR3 regions from genomic DNA. For each cell subset, the extracted genomic DNA was distributed evenly across all wells of several immunoSEQ 96-well plates, and each plate served as one replicate. For sorted subsets, each replicate PCR was loaded with roughly 200 ng genomic DNA, equivalent to 30,000 to 35,000 T cell genomes. Purified libraries were quantified with a Qubit 3.0 fluorometer, sized on a Bioanalyzer 2100, and re-quantified with the KAPA Library Quantification kit. A separate single-read 150-cycle Illumina NextSeq 550 flow cell was used to sequence each immunoSEQ 96-well plate. Under the source paper's analysis protocol: The immunoSEQ output contained only junctional sequences without quality scores, so filtering could not match that applied to full-length reads. To assign V/J genes and CDR3, sequences were annotated against IMGT germline references using PyIR, a Python wrapper for IgBLAST v1.9. Reads were filtered out if the reads had weak V/J assignments (E-value above 1e-6), no CDR3, stop codons, out-of-frame junctions, or ambiguous translated residues. V3J clonotypes were defined as sequences sharing the same inferred V gene, J gene, and CDR3 amino acid sequence. Percentage overlap between repertoires was computed as shared unique clonotypes divided by the size of the smaller repertoire. Repertoire richness was assessed with RTK rarefaction, the Chao1 estimator, and Recon v2.1 estimates of unobserved clonotypes. OLGA was used to compute generation probabilities for all TCRbeta clonotypes that the gDNA method yielded from a handful of donors. The table was pulled from immuneACCESS by TCRdb, which kept in-frame rearrangements only. Such tables lose some clones; where checked, under half of the loss comes from unresolved V genes, and the rest has no known cause. The V and J calls and the clone size are those of that table, but D and trimming were determined from the DNA. This sample gives about 980,000 clones in total; 60% to 85% of them show up just once. The ten top clones hold approximately 1.5% of the sample.

Sequenced material: memory CD4+ T cells sorted from blood. The cell subset or site label, read with the paper, signifies: CD45RA-negative fraction. The origin of this receptor is a man aged 18 to 30 in good health. The rearrangement combines TRBV4-1 with TRBJ1-2; TRBD1 fits 8 bases in the junction. The DNA reads TGCGCCAGCAGCCAAGATATGGTGGACAGGGCATATGGCTACACCTTC. This codes for CASSQDMVDRAYGYTF.